Listed below are T cell receptor beta chains from one sample, sequenced in a study of control samples from healthy donors and cancer patients. TCRdb's copy holds only in-frame clones and misses some; the assay was immunoSEQ multiplex PCR. The table has 55,000 to 70,000 clones, under 95% seen once. The sample comprised PBMCs. All receptors come from a young man with colorectal cancer. Each CDR3 is given with its conserved first and last residue. Clone size is given for some rows only: seen once, a few or many times, or a class if the clone is expanded.

cdr3_aa clone_size cdr3_length v_call
CATGLAVLNEQFF NA 13 TRBV19
CASSPILGGNTEAFF NA 15 TRBV7-2
CASSSQSSYNEQFF NA 14 TRBV5-1
CASGQGDHTEAFF few 13 TRBV25-1
CASSSIGNEQFF few 12 TRBV11-2
CATNRGMDYGYTF NA 13 TRBV6-5
CASSEKRGRLTDTQYF NA 16 TRBV6-1
CASSRDSNQPQHF NA 13 TRBV2
CAIWPGQPGMEAFF few 14 TRBV10-3
CAWGSKGYNSPLHF NA 14 TRBV30
CAISESQVTSGNTIYF once 16 TRBV10-3
CASSLWSGGTDTQYF NA 15 TRBV5-4
CASSPSRSWETQYF once 14 TRBV5-4
CASSSGTDYNEQFF once 14 TRBV7-2
CASSLGQGSYNSPLHF once 16 TRBV5-1
CASSLALGGLAGASYNEQFF NA 20 TRBV7-6
CASIYGPGTGELFF NA 14 TRBV11-2
CASSSGTLEKLFF NA 13 TRBV7-2
CASSLGGYSGANVLTF NA 16 TRBV5-4